These 25 T cell receptor beta chains share one sample of origin, sequenced in a study of OX40 agonist ivuxolimab in advanced cancers. Some clones are missing from TCRdb's copy, which holds only in-frame ones; the method was immunoSEQ multiplex PCR. The table includes 53,000 or so clones, about 83% detected once. Sequenced material: CD4+ or CD8+ T cells sorted from blood, taken in a trial of the OX40 agonist ivuxolimab. Receptors were obtained from an adult with an advanced solid tumor such as melanoma, head and neck, liver or kidney cancer.

This rearrangement joins TRBV5-1 to TRBJ1-6; D possibly corresponds to TRBD1 (5 bases). Trimming pared 0 bases from V and 7 bases from J, leaving 14 bases between. Germline V lookup: CDR1 SGHRS, CDR2 YFSETQ. The CDR3 runs to 16 residues. The CDR3 DNA sequence: TGCGCCAGCAGCTTGGGCTTGGGACGGGGGAATTCACCCCTCCACTTT. This codes for CASSLGLGRGNSPLHF.

This clone was counted once. The chain employs TRBV5-4 and TRBJ2-2, with D possibly being TRBD2 (6 bases). V was shortened by 4 bases and J by 3 bases, with 10 bases between the two germline ends. The germline V gene encodes CDR1 SGHNT and CDR2 YYREEE (reference sequence). The CDR3 sequence is 14 residues long. The CDR3 loop is CASSPGLYTGELFF. For the CDR3, the DNA is TGTGCCAGCAGCCCGGGACTTTACACCGGGGAGCTGTTTTTT.

This chain uses TRBV11-2 with TRBJ2-1; D is perhaps TRBD1 (8 bases). Trimming left V 0 bases short and J 10 bases short, with 16 bases between. This CDR3 has 15 residues. Germline V gene data show CDR1 as SGHAT and CDR2 as FQNNGV. CDR3: CASSLDGQGLREQFF. CDR3 DNA sequence: TGTGCCAGCAGCTTAGACGGACAGGGACTAAGAGAGCAGTTCTTC.

This chain uses TRBV7-9 with TRBJ2-3; D call uncertain. CDR1 and CDR2 (germline): SEHNR, FQNEAQ (reference sequence). Trimming removed 0 bases at V and 0 bases at J, with 4 bases between. There are 14 residues in the CDR3. CDR3 sequence: CASSLAPSTDTQYF. The CDR3 DNA reads TGTGCCAGCAGCTTAGCGCCTAGCACAGATACGCAGTATTTT.

The rearrangement uses TRBV9 and TRBJ2-1; D remains ambiguous. Germline V gene data show CDR1 as SGDLS and CDR2 as YYNGEE. V lost 2 bases, J lost 7 bases, and 19 bases lay in between. The CDR3 extends over 16 amino acids. The CDR3 region is CASSVHDPMVLNEQFF. The CDR3 DNA reads as TGTGCCAGCAGCGTCCACGATCCCATGGTTTTGAATGAGCAGTTCTTC.

This rearrangement joins TRBV5-1 to TRBJ1-1, with TRBD1 matching 11 bases. Per the germline V gene, CDR1 is SGHRS and CDR2 is YFSETQ. The V gene end was trimmed by 5 bases and the J gene end by 5 bases; junction bases not matched to a gene: 11. This CDR3 contains 16 residues. CDR3 in DNA: TGCGCCAGCAGTGACGGACAGGGGGCCCTGGGTACTGAAGCTTTCTTT. Protein sequence: CASSDGQGALGTEAFF.

The chain combines TRBV5-1 with TRBJ2-2; D is possibly TRBD2 (6 bases). V was clipped by 3 bases and J by 6 bases, with 15 bases between them. CDR1 SGHRS and CDR2 YFSETQ come from the germline V gene. The CDR3 is 15 amino acids. In nucleotides, the CDR3 is TGCGCCAGCAGCTACCGAGCCGGGAGCGCCGGGGAGCTGTTTTTT. This codes for CASSYRAGSAGELFF.

As to this clone: Other DNA variants within this sample encode the same CDR3. This sequence joins TRBV6-1 and TRBJ2-2; TRBD2 matches at 7 bases. The CDR3 totals 13 residues. Germline V gene sequence: CDR1 MNHNS, CDR2 SASEGT. J was trimmed by 6 bases and V by 3 bases; bases with no gene match: 1. Written as DNA, the CDR3 is TGTGCCAGCAGTGAGGCGGGGGCCGGGGAGCTGTTTTTT. Its translation is CASSEAGAGELFF.

This clone was seen only once. The chain joins TRBV18 to TRBJ2-1; 9 bases fit TRBD2. This CDR3 contains 16 residues. Germline CDR1 reads KGHSH; CDR2 reads LQKENI. V shed 4 bases and J 9 bases; nucleotides not matched to a gene: 13. DNA of the CDR3: TGTGCCAGCTCACGAGTACTAGCGGGTAATCGAGGTGAGCAGTTCTTC. Amino acid sequence: CASSRVLAGNRGEQFF.

The CDR3 region has the DNA TGTGCCAGTAGTATAGTTGGTACCTACGAGCAGTACTTC. Its translation is CASSIVGTYEQYF. The V and J genes are TRBV19 and TRBJ2-7; the D is unclear. CDR3 length equals 13 residues. CDR1 is LNHDA, CDR2 SQIVND, per germline (reference sequence). V was trimmed by 1 base and J by 2 bases, leaving 6 bases between them.

The chain links TRBV7-9 to TRBJ2-1; possible D gene TRBD1, 5 bases. This CDR3 contains 13 residues. The V gene's germline CDR1 is SEHNR and CDR2 FQNEAQ (reference sequence). Trimming stripped 4 bases from V and 5 bases from J, with 9 bases between. The chain's CDR3 is CASSSDRNNEQFF. In DNA form, the CDR3 reads TGTGCCAGCAGCTCCGACAGAAACAATGAGCAGTTCTTC.

The chain carries TRBV12-5 and TRBJ1-2; D remains unclear. The germline V gene has CDR1 LGHNT and CDR2 FRNRAP. The CDR3 loop spans 14 amino acids. V shed 5 bases and J shed 2 bases, with 12 bases lying between them. Written as DNA, the CDR3 is TGTGCTAGTGGTCCCCGCGGGAGAAACTATGGCTACACCTTC. It specifies CASGPRGRNYGYTF.

This chain links TRBV27 with TRBJ1-1; TRBD1 agrees at 7 bases. CDR3 length equals 13 residues. Trimming removed 6 bases from V and 11 bases from J; junction bases left unmatched: 12. CDR1 is MNHEY, CDR2 SMNVEV, per germline (reference sequence). CDR3 nucleotides: TGTGCCAGCAGCCTCGAGGGCGGGACAGTGGCTTTCTTT. This codes for CASSLEGGTVAFF.

For this clone: The junction departs from the called germline gene at one end, perhaps through a read error. The chain uses TRBV6-1 and TRBJ2-1; D might be TRBD2 (7 bases). In germline, CDR1 is MNHNS, CDR2 SASEGT. The CDR3 is 11 residues long. The CDR3 bases are TGTGCCAGCAGTAGGGGGGGGGCGACACTCTTC. It encodes CASSRGGATLF.

V usage is TRBV18 and J usage is TRBJ2-3; D is ambiguous. Trimming removed 0 bases from V and 3 bases from J, with 4 bases in between. CDR1 KGHSH and CDR2 LQKENI come from the germline V gene. This CDR3 is built from 13 residues. DNA for the CDR3: TGTGCCAGCTCACCACCGAGGACAGATACGCAGTATTTT. Amino acid sequence: CASSPPRTDTQYF. Looking up the rest from reference TRBV18 and TRBJ2-3 gives the full variable domain: NAGVMQNPRHLVRRRGQEARLRCSPMKGHSHVYWYRQLPEEGLKFMVYLQKENIIDESGMPKERFSAEFPKEGPSILRIQQVVRGDSAAYFCASSPPRTDTQYFGPGTRLTVL.

The chain combines TRBV19 with TRBJ2-1, with 7 bases lining up with TRBD2. Looked up from germline, CDR1 is LNHDA and CDR2 is SQIVND (reference sequence). There are 14 residues in the CDR3. J lost 9 bases, V lost 10 bases, and 15 bases had no gene match. CDR3 residues: CATLGRARSSEQFF. DNA of the CDR3: TGTGCCACCTTGGGGAGGGCGCGTAGTTCTGAGCAGTTCTTC.

This clone has only one observation. The J gene is TRBJ1-3, the V gene TRBV18; 9 nucleotides align to TRBD1. CDR3 length equals 15 residues. V trimming: 4 bases; J trimming: 4 bases; junction bases outside the gene matches: 5. Per germline, CDR1 KGHSH and CDR2 LQKENI. The CDR3: CASSQQGARGNTIYF. CDR3 coding DNA: TGTGCCAGCTCACAACAGGGGGCGAGAGGAAACACCATATATTTT.

The rearrangement links TRBV5-4 to TRBJ1-4, with D maybe TRBD1 (5 bases). Per germline, CDR1 SGHNT and CDR2 YYREEE (reference sequence). This CDR3 comprises 15 residues. With 3 bases removed from V and 3 bases from J, the gap between germline ends came to 12 bases. The DNA of the CDR3 is TGTGCCAGCAGCTCCAGGGAGGGGTCTAATGAAAAACTGTTTTTT. Its protein is CASSSREGSNEKLFF.

Details on this clone: At the DNA level, this CDR3 is encoded by other sequences in the same sample as well. This chain uses TRBV15 with TRBJ1-5; maybe TRBD1 (6 bases). The CDR3 is 15 residues long. V lost 0 bases to trimming and J lost 2 bases, with 8 bases between them. Germline CDR1 LNHNV, CDR2 YYDKDF (reference sequence). The CDR3 region is CATSRDPGGNQPQHF. CDR3 nucleotide sequence: TGTGCCACCAGCAGAGATCCAGGGGGCAATCAGCCCCAGCATTTT.

The rearrangement uses TRBV6-6 and TRBJ1-2, with D possibly being TRBD1 (6 bases). Trimming stripped 5 bases from V and 2 bases from J, with 9 bases between. This CDR3 is built from 13 residues. Germline-derived CDR1 and CDR2 are MNHNY and SVGAGI (reference sequence). Written as DNA, the CDR3 is TGTGCCAGCAGTCCCACAGGGAACTATGGCTACACCTTC. Translating it yields CASSPTGNYGYTF.

The chain is built from TRBV5-4 and TRBJ2-5, with D possibly matching TRBD2 (5 bases). V was trimmed by 7 bases and J by 0 bases, leaving 19 bases between them. Germline CDR1 reads SGHNT; CDR2 reads YYREEE (reference sequence). CDR3 size: 16 residues. The CDR3: CASFLHRGAYQETQYF. The CDR3 coding sequence is TGTGCCAGCTTCCTCCATCGGGGAGCGTACCAAGAGACCCAGTACTTC.

The V call is TRBV7-6, the J call TRBJ1-2; 8 bases match TRBD1. V was clipped by 4 bases and J by 0 bases; unmatched bases: 4. The CDR3 is 15 residues long. The germline V gene has CDR1 SGHVS and CDR2 FNYEAQ. The CDR3 here is CASSSDRAANYGYTF. DNA for the CDR3: TGTGCCAGCAGCTCGGACAGGGCAGCTAACTATGGCTACACCTTC.

This clone occurred a few times. This sequence joins TRBV13 and TRBJ1-2; 8 bases map to TRBD1. The germline CDR1 and CDR2 sequences are PRHDT and FYEKMQ (reference sequence). The V gene end was trimmed by 5 bases and the J gene end by 4 bases; junction bases not matched to a gene: 12. CDR3 length: 16 amino acids. DNA for the CDR3: TGTGCCAGCAGCCGAGGGAGGGGGACAGGTCCCTATGGCTACACCTTC. It encodes CASSRGRGTGPYGYTF. Full variable domain (remainder filled in from reference TRBV13 and TRBJ1-2): AAGVIQSPRHLIKEKRETATLKCYPIPRHDTVYWYQQGPGQDPQFLISFYEKMQSDKGSIPDRFSAQQFSDYHSELNMSSLELGDSALYFCASSRGRGTGPYGYTFGSGTRLTVV.

This rearrangement joins TRBV6-1 to TRBJ1-6; 7 nucleotides agree with TRBD1. The CDR3 is 12 residues long. Losses at the gene ends were 7 bases for V and 10 bases for J; bases not matched to a gene: 4. Germline-derived CDR1 and CDR2 are MNHNS and SASEGT. CDR3 protein: CASKDRWSPLHF. The CDR3 DNA is TGTGCCAGCAAGGACAGGTGGTCACCCCTCCACTTT.

The V and J genes are TRBV4-3 and TRBJ2-5; no firm D call. The germline V gene has CDR1 LGHNA and CDR2 YSLEER. V was shortened by 1 base and J by 3 bases, with 9 bases between the two germline ends. The CDR3 is 14 residues long. The CDR3 coding sequence is TGCGCCAGCAGCCAAGGACGAGCAAAAGAGACCCAGTACTTC. Its translation: CASSQGRAKETQYF.